This T cell receptor beta chain was sequenced during a study of cytomegalovirus exposure and HLA in healthy donors. About the research overall: HLA-typed donors contributed 80 million to 85 million unique TCRs, which were held in an early data release.

13 Jbeta primers and 60 Vbeta primers were used for the PCR. Generated by immunoSEQ multiplex PCR, the TCRdb table keeps only in-frame clones and is missing some. Here the sample spans some 130,000 clones, approximately 80% being singletons. Overall study results and limits: Follow-up analysis found HLA locus-dependent TCR association rates, highest for DRB1 and lowest for HLA-C. Roughly 170 TCR beta chains were listed as cytomegalovirus-associated.

Germline V gene lookup returns CDR1 WSHSY and CDR2 SAAADI. This CDR3 region has 12 residues. About this clone itself: Its antigen is unidentified. At one boundary the junction diverges from the germline segment, which might be a read error.

The sequence was obtained from a young man in good health and CMV-seronegative. The gene calls are TRBV10-2 and TRBJ2-3; D call uncertain. The specimen sequenced was PBMCs. CDR3 in DNA: TGCGCCAGCAGAGCCAATACAGATACGCGGTATTTT. Translation: CASRANTDTRYF.